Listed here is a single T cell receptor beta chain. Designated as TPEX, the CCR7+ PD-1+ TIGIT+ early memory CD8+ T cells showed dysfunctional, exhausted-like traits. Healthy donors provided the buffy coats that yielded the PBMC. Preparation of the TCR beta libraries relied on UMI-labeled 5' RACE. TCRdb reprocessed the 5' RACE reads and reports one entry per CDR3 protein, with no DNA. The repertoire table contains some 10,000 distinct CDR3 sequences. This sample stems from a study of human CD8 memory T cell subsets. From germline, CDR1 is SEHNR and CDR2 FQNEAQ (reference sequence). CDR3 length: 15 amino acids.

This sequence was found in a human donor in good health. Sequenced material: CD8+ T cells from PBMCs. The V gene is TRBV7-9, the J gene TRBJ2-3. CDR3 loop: CASSPRVSGTDTQYF.